These 21 T cell receptor beta chains originate from one sample sequenced in a study of OX40 agonist ivuxolimab in advanced cancers. The protocol was immunoSEQ multiplex PCR, while the TCRdb copy is restricted to in-frame clones and leaves out a portion. The sample contains about 79,000 clones, less than 95% of which appear only once. The sample consisted of CD4+ or CD8+ T cells sorted from blood, taken in a trial of the OX40 agonist ivuxolimab. Receptors were obtained from an adult with an advanced solid tumor such as melanoma, head and neck, liver or kidney cancer.

The chain combines TRBV27 with TRBJ2-6; D is uncertain. The CDR3 runs to 14 residues. The germline V gene has CDR1 MNHEY and CDR2 SMNVEV (reference sequence). Trimming stripped 4 bases from V and 1 base from J, with 5 bases between. CDR3 nucleotides: TGTGCCAGCAGTTCCGATTCTGGGGCCAACGTCCTGACTTTC. Translating it yields CASSSDSGANVLTF.

The genes are TRBV30 and TRBJ2-7, with a tentative D call TRBD1 (7 bases). Germline V gene sequence: CDR1 GTSNPN, CDR2 SVGIG (reference sequence). The CDR3 length is 15 residues. Trimming cost V 0 bases and J 1 base, with 13 bases left between them. The DNA for the CDR3 is TGTGCCTGGAGTGTAGCAGGGGGAGGATCCTACGAGCAGTACTTC. This gives the protein CAWSVAGGGSYEQYF.

This chain links TRBV5-1 with TRBJ2-7; unclear D gene. Per germline, CDR1 SGHRS and CDR2 YFSETQ. Trimming removed 3 bases at V and 3 bases at J, with 10 bases between. The CDR3 loop spans 13 amino acids. This CDR3 is CASSWSPNYEQYV. The CDR3 DNA follows: TGCGCCAGCAGCTGGAGCCCAAACTACGAGCAGTACGTC.

The V call is TRBV7-8, the J call TRBJ2-3; 8 bases line up with TRBD2. The length of the CDR3 is 16 residues. Germline V gives CDR1 SGHVS, CDR2 FQNEAQ. V gave up 1 base and J gave up 5 bases; unmatched junction bases: 8. This chain's CDR3 is CASSLVRRGGLDTQYF. The DNA for the CDR3 is TGTGCCAGCAGCTTAGTCAGACGGGGGGGATTAGATACGCAGTATTTT. Combining the CDR3 with reference TRBV7-8 and TRBJ2-3 gives the whole variable domain GAGVSQSPRYKVAKRGQDVALRCDPISGHVSLFWYQQALGQGPEFLTYFQNEAQLDKSGLPSDRFFAERPEGSVSTLKIQRTQQEDSAVYLCASSLVRRGGLDTQYFGPGTRLTVL.

The gene calls are TRBV5-1 and TRBJ2-1; the match to TRBD2 covers 10 bases. Trimming took 2 bases from V and 3 from J; bases not matched to a gene: 5. There are 16 residues in the CDR3. CDR1 is SGHRS, CDR2 YFSETQ, per germline. CDR3 in DNA: TGCGCCAGCAGCTTCTTAGAGCGGGGGGGCTACAATGAGCAGTTCTTC. Translated, it gives CASSFLERGGYNEQFF.

The chain combines TRBV6-1 with TRBJ2-1; 12 bases are a match to TRBD2. This CDR3 contains 16 residues. Germline V gene data show CDR1 as MNHNS and CDR2 as SASEGT. Trimming cost V 4 bases and J 2 bases; bases outside gene matches: 3. CDR3 in amino acids: CASSASGGAAYNEQFF. CDR3 DNA sequence: TGTGCCAGCAGTGCTAGCGGGGGGGCTGCCTACAATGAGCAGTTCTTC.

V usage is TRBV9 and J usage is TRBJ1-4, with no clear D. Germline V gene sequence: CDR1 SGDLS, CDR2 YYNGEE. Between the trimmed V and J ends, which lost 4 bases and 3 bases, there was a span of 16 bases. The CDR3 extends over 16 amino acids. The CDR3 region is CASSSRGPEANEKLFF. The CDR3 nucleotides are TGTGCCAGCAGCTCTCGTGGGCCGGAAGCTAATGAAAAACTGTTTTTT.

The rearrangement joins TRBV19 to TRBJ1-1, with D possibly being TRBD1 (5 bases). This CDR3 is built from 16 residues. The V end lost 3 bases, the J end lost 0 bases, and 14 bases lay between the germline ends. CDR1 LNHDA and CDR2 SQIVND come from the germline V gene (reference sequence). CDR3 loop: CASSMGSQGMNTEAFF. The CDR3 bases are TGTGCCAGTAGTATGGGTAGTCAGGGCATGAACACTGAAGCTTTCTTT.

The rearrangement uses TRBV18 and TRBJ1-5, with D possibly being TRBD1 (6 bases). This CDR3 is built from 14 residues. CDR1 and CDR2 from the germline V gene are KGHSH and LQKENI. Trimming took off 6 bases at V and 7 bases at J, with 16 bases between the two ends. The CDR3 here is CASSGEQGKQPQHF. In nucleotides, the CDR3 is TGTGCCAGCTCGGGGGAACAGGGTAAACAGCCCCAGCATTTT.

CDR3 sequence reads: CAISETGQGVGYTF. The CDR3 DNA is TGTGCCATCAGTGAGACGGGACAGGGAGTTGGCTACACCTTC. The V call is TRBV10-3, the J call TRBJ1-2; 9 positions match TRBD1. The CDR3 spans 14 residues. The trim removed 2 bases at V and 7 bases at J, leaving 5 bases unmatched. Germline assignment: CDR1 ENHRY and CDR2 SYGVKD.

V usage is TRBV12-5 and J usage is TRBJ2-3; TRBD2 matches 11 bases. Germline CDR1 and CDR2: LGHNT and FRNRAP. The CDR3 runs to 18 residues. Germline trimming cut 6 bases from V and 0 bases from J; bases unmatched to any gene: 11. CDR3 sequence (DNA): TGTGCTAGTGGGCCCGGGACTAGCGGTACCCCTAGCACAGATACGCAGTATTTT. This translates into CASGPGTSGTPSTDTQYF. Full variable domain (rest looked up from reference TRBV12-5 and TRBJ2-3): DARVTQTPRHKVTEMGQEVTMRCQPILGHNTVFWYRQTMMQGLELLAYFRNRAPLDDSGMPKDRFSAEMPDATLATLKIQPSEPRDSAVYFCASGPGTSGTPSTDTQYFGPGTRLTVL.

This chain joins TRBV13 and TRBJ1-2; possible D gene TRBD1, 5 bases. This CDR3 has 15 amino acids. Trimming took 0 bases from V and 4 from J, leaving 12 bases between them. CDR1 and CDR2 from the germline V gene are PRHDT and FYEKMQ (reference sequence). As DNA, the CDR3 is TGTGCCAGCAGCTTAGGGTACAGGTTCTCCTATGGCTACACCTTC. Translating it yields CASSLGYRFSYGYTF. Complete variable domain (other parts from reference TRBV13 and TRBJ1-2): AAGVIQSPRHLIKEKRETATLKCYPIPRHDTVYWYQQGPGQDPQFLISFYEKMQSDKGSIPDRFSAQQFSDYHSELNMSSLELGDSALYFCASSLGYRFSYGYTFGSGTRLTVV.

This rearrangement joins TRBV5-4 to TRBJ1-6, with a possible D match to TRBD1 (5 bases). Germline V gives CDR1 SGHNT, CDR2 YYREEE (reference sequence). CDR3 length equals 14 residues. V shed 5 bases and J shed 10 bases, with 16 bases lying between them. The CDR3 is CASRDPRVQSPLHF. The CDR3 DNA follows: TGTGCCAGCAGGGACCCCAGGGTTCAATCACCCCTCCACTTT.

The chain couples TRBV28 to TRBJ1-1; 7 bases align to TRBD1. Germline lookup yields CDR1 MDHEN and CDR2 SYDVKM. V lost 5 bases to trimming and J lost 0 bases; unmatched junction nucleotides: 6. CDR3 length: 15 residues. The CDR3 DNA reads TGTGCCAGCAGTCCCGGGACAGCGATGAACACTGAAGCTTTCTTT. Amino acids: CASSPGTAMNTEAFF.

The CDR3 coding sequence is TGTGCCAGCAGCTTAGCGGTTGTGGGGGTTTGGGATAATTCACCCCTCCACTTT. It translates to CASSLAVVGVWDNSPLHF. The chain employs TRBV7-9 and TRBJ1-6, with D possibly being TRBD1 (5 bases). Germline CDR1 SEHNR, CDR2 FQNEAQ (reference sequence). There are 18 residues in the CDR3. V was trimmed by 0 bases and J by 5 bases, leaving 17 bases between them.

V is TRBV30 and J is TRBJ2-1; 10 bases are a match to TRBD2. Germline V gives CDR1 GTSNPN, CDR2 SVGIG (reference sequence). The V and J ends lost 3 bases and 4 bases, in that order; junction bases with no gene match: 6. The CDR3 is 15 amino acids. The CDR3: CAWSRLAGVYNEQFF. The CDR3 DNA reads as TGTGCCTGGAGCAGGCTAGCGGGGGTGTACAATGAGCAGTTCTTC.

The chain employs TRBV5-4 and TRBJ1-6; D might be TRBD1 (6 bases). The germline gives CDR1 SGHNT, CDR2 YYREEE (reference sequence). The CDR3 contains 16 residues. V dropped 0 bases and J dropped 7 bases, with 14 bases sitting between them. The CDR3 protein is CASSLAPGDQNSPLHF. DNA of the CDR3: TGTGCCAGCAGCTTGGCCCCAGGGGACCAGAATTCACCCCTCCACTTT.

The chain is built from TRBV6-4 and TRBJ2-3, with TRBD2 matching 11 bases. CDR1 and CDR2 from the germline V gene are MRHNA and SNTAGT. There are 15 residues in the CDR3. With 4 bases clipped from V and 5 bases from J, the junction kept 5 bases outside the gene matches. The CDR3 DNA is TGTGCCAGCAGTGCCACTAGCGGGGGTAGAGATACGCAGTATTTT. Amino acids: CASSATSGGRDTQYF.

The rearrangement joins TRBV19 to TRBJ1-2; TRBD1 might be the D (6 bases). The V gene lost 1 base and the J gene lost 6 bases, with 21 bases spanning the gap. The CDR3 runs to 17 residues. Germline-derived CDR1 and CDR2 are LNHDA and SQIVND (reference sequence). The CDR3 sequence: CASSIGYRTARGDGYTF. The CDR3 nucleotides are TGTGCCAGTAGTATAGGTTACCGGACAGCCCGAGGGGATGGCTACACCTTC.

This chain uses TRBV6-1 with TRBJ1-4; 8 bases fit TRBD1. V was pared by 3 bases and J by 0 bases, with 3 bases of the junction left unmatched. The CDR3 contains 16 residues. Germline lookup yields CDR1 MNHNS and CDR2 SASEGT. CDR3 in DNA: TGTGCCAGCAGTGAGCGGGACAGGCCAACTAATGAAAAACTGTTTTTT. Translated: CASSERDRPTNEKLFF.

The chain is built from TRBV10-1 and TRBJ2-3; 8 bases line up with TRBD2. Germline V gives CDR1 WNHNN, CDR2 SYGVQD (reference sequence). V lost 3 bases to trimming and J lost 1 base; unmatched junction nucleotides: 3. The CDR3 runs 15 residues. The CDR3 spells CASSDSGVGTDTQYF. Here the CDR3 DNA reads TGCGCCAGCAGTGATAGCGGGGTAGGCACAGATACGCAGTATTTT.